The clone carrying this TCR beta chain was seen at least ten times. Its antigen is unidentified. The sample originates from a study of T cells in Graves' hyperthyroidism and ophthalmopathy. In the study overall: Peripheral blood was taken when the disease was first diagnosed, before any treatment began.

Study-wide findings and caveats: Blood samples included most of the expanded thyroid clonotypes exceeding 0.001.

It was at first hyperthyroidism diagnosis, before any ophthalmopathy symptoms, that the blood sample was taken. The CDR3 extends over 15 amino acids. Germline V gene lookup returns CDR1 SGHRS and CDR2 YFSETQ. V lost 4 bases and J 4 bases, leaving 17 bases between the germline ends. Regions amplified from RNA transcripts were the TCR beta CDR3 regions. The primer set for the first-round RT-PCR of the TCR CDR3 was HTBI. TCRdb re-analysed the multiplex PCR reads in MiXCR, keeping a single row per CDR3 protein. The sample records under 300,000 distinct CDR3 sequences, roughly 15% being singletons. The gene calls are TRBV5-1 and TRBJ1-1; perhaps TRBD1 as D (5 bases). The clonotype was recovered from a woman aged 40 to 49 with Graves' hyperthyroidism that later progressed to Graves' ophthalmopathy. The sample comprised blood. CDR3 bases: TGCGCCAGCAGCCTAACCCCCGGGGGGATCACTGAAGCTTTCTTT. It is translated as CASSLTPGGITEAFF.